One and the same sample provided the 23 T cell receptor beta chains below, sequenced in a study of T-cell memory formation after mild COVID-19. In TCRdb, the 5' RACE reads were re-called with MiXCR into one record per CDR3 protein. The top ten clones hold 25% to 35% of a sample with roughly 110,000 distinct CDR3 sequences, under 15% of them seen once. Sequenced: PBMCs or a T cell subset sorted from them (not recorded which). The receptors stem from an adult woman who had mild COVID-19 (a few samples of this study predate the infection). Cell type and time point are not known.

A few counts support this clonotype. V usage is TRBV5-6 and J usage is TRBJ1-2, with TRBD1 identical over 7 bases. CDR1 and CDR2 (germline): SGHDT, YYEEEE. V lost 3 bases, J lost 1 base, and 6 bases stayed unmatched. The CDR3 spans 15 residues. The CDR3 DNA follows: TGTGCCAGCAGCTCCGACAGGGTGATTAACTATGGCTACACCTTC. It codes for CASSSDRVINYGYTF.

This clonotype was recorded a few times. The V and J genes are TRBV5-1 and TRBJ2-7, with 9 bases identical to TRBD1. The germline gives CDR1 SGHRS, CDR2 YFSETQ. There are 15 residues in the CDR3. With 4 bases clipped from V and 4 bases from J, the junction kept 9 bases outside the gene matches. CDR3 sequence reads: CASSGAGTGSYEQYF. DNA of the CDR3: TGCGCCAGCAGCGGGGCCGGGACAGGGAGTTACGAGCAGTACTTC. The full variable domain, rest sourced from reference TRBV5-1 and TRBJ2-7, is KAGVTQTPRYLIKTRGQQVTLSCSPISGHRSVSWYQQTPGQGLQFLFEYFSETQRNKGNFPGRFSGRQFSNSRSEMNVSTLELGDSALYLCASSGAGTGSYEQYFGPGTRLTVT.

This clonotype was detected many times. V is TRBV20-1 and J is TRBJ2-7; 9 nucleotides align to TRBD2. CDR1 DFQATT and CDR2 SNEGSKA come from the germline V gene (reference sequence). After removal of 3 bases from V and 0 bases from J, the junction contained 6 bases not matched to a gene. The CDR3 covers 15 residues. The CDR3 sequence: CSASQTSGYSYEQYF. For the CDR3, the DNA is TGCAGTGCTAGTCAGACTAGCGGATACTCCTACGAGCAGTACTTC.

There are a few counts of this clonotype. This chain links TRBV5-6 with TRBJ2-5, with D maybe TRBD1 (6 bases). The CDR3 is 14 residues long. V lost 2 bases and J 2 bases, leaving 10 bases between the germline ends. Germline lookup yields CDR1 SGHDT and CDR2 YYEEEE. DNA of the CDR3: TGTGCCAGCAGCTTCGGGACACCGCAAGAGACCCAGTACTTC. It is translated as CASSFGTPQETQYF.

This clonotype was observed a few times. The chain couples TRBV27 to TRBJ2-2; D gene ambiguous. V lost 7 bases and J 3 bases, leaving 9 bases between the germline ends. The CDR3 runs to 13 residues. Germline CDR1 reads MNHEY; CDR2 reads SMNVEV (reference sequence). This CDR3 is CASTKKYTGELFF. In nucleotides, the CDR3 is TGTGCCAGCACCAAGAAATACACCGGGGAGCTGTTTTTT.

The table lists this clonotype with a few counts. The CDR3, as DNA: TGTGCCACCAGTGATTTGGAGCGGGAGACAGATACGCAGTATTTT. Its translation: CATSDLERETDTQYF. This chain joins TRBV24-1 and TRBJ2-3; 8 nucleotides agree with TRBD2. Per germline, CDR1 KGHDR and CDR2 SFDVKD. V dropped 0 bases and J dropped 3; count of bases not matched to a gene: 1. The CDR3 totals 15 residues.

This clonotype was counted between two and nine times. The chain employs TRBV6-1 and TRBJ2-3, with a tentative D call TRBD2 (5 bases). V was trimmed by 11 bases and J by 2 bases, leaving 23 bases between them. The CDR3 covers 16 residues. CDR1 MNHNS and CDR2 SASEGT come from the germline V gene. CDR3 DNA sequence: TGTGCCGCCAGCGAAACTAGAGACTCGGCCACAGATACGCAGTATTTT. Translation gives CAASETRDSATDTQYF.

This clonotype was seen more than once but under ten times. The chain recombines TRBV7-9 with TRBJ2-7, with a tentative D call TRBD1 (6 bases). V lost 5 bases, J lost 4 bases, and 21 bases lay in between. Germline V gives CDR1 SEHNR, CDR2 FQNEAQ (reference sequence). The length of the CDR3 is 16 residues. The CDR3 region is CASSRGSGTLQYEQYF. The CDR3 DNA reads as TGTGCCAGCAGCCGAGGGTCCGGGACACTTCAATACGAGCAGTACTTC.

V usage is TRBV12-3 or TRBV12-4 and J usage is TRBJ2-1; 13 nucleotides match TRBD2. J gave up 4 bases and V 3 bases, and 6 bases lay outside the gene matches. The CDR3 extends over 17 amino acids. The CDR3 reads CASSLTSGGTYYNEQFF. The CDR3 DNA sequence: TGTGCCAGCAGTTTGACTAGCGGGGGGACATATTACAATGAGCAGTTCTTC.

This chain links TRBV20-1 with TRBJ2-7, with TRBD2 matching over 12 bases. Germline V gene data show CDR1 as DFQATT and CDR2 as SNEGSKA (reference sequence). CDR3 length equals 16 residues. The V and J ends lost 0 bases and 4 bases, in that order; junction bases with no gene match: 7. The CDR3 DNA reads as TGCAGTGCTAGAGATGCCTCCGGACTAGCGGGGTACGAGCAGTACTTC. This translates into CSARDASGLAGYEQYF.

This chain connects TRBV19 to TRBJ2-7; 8 bases fit TRBD1. V shed 1 base and J 6 bases; nucleotides not matched to a gene: 8. The CDR3 runs 15 residues. The germline CDR1 and CDR2 sequences are LNHDA and SQIVND (reference sequence). DNA of the CDR3: TGTGCCAGTAGTATAGCAGTCGGGACAGGAACCGAGCAGTACTTC. Encoded protein: CASSIAVGTGTEQYF.

In its sample, this clonotype was seen many times. The chain joins TRBV4-3 to TRBJ2-1; TRBD2 agrees at 10 bases. CDR1 is LGHNA and CDR2 is YSLEER in the germline V gene. This CDR3 has 17 amino acids. The trim removed 4 bases at V and 6 bases at J, leaving 12 bases unmatched. DNA of the CDR3: TGCGCCAGCAGCCTATACAGTCCAGGACTAGCGGCCAATGAGCAGTTCTTC. Its protein product is CASSLYSPGLAANEQFF.

A few counts support this clonotype. The chain has TRBV4-2 and TRBJ1-6; 9 bases are a match to TRBD1. The V gene end was trimmed by 4 bases and the J gene end by 5 bases; junction bases not matched to a gene: 3. The germline V gene has CDR1 LGHNA and CDR2 YNFKEQ. The CDR3 is made up of 15 amino acids. CDR3 sequence: CASSPGQGNNSPLHF. DNA of the CDR3: TGTGCCAGCAGCCCGGGACAGGGTAATAATTCACCCCTCCACTTT.

The J gene is TRBJ2-2, the V gene TRBV29-1, with 10 bases that match TRBD2. The CDR3 runs 13 residues. Trimming took 7 bases from V and 5 from J; bases not matched to a gene: 4. CDR1 is SQVTM, CDR2 ANQGSEA, per germline. This CDR3 reads CSASGRGTGELFF. CDR3 nucleotides: TGCAGCGCTAGCGGGAGAGGAACCGGGGAGCTGTTTTTT.

V is TRBV7-9 and J is TRBJ2-3; D is possibly TRBD2 (5 bases). V was pared by 3 bases and J by 2 bases, with 12 bases between. The CDR3 is 15 residues long. The germline V gene encodes CDR1 SEHNR and CDR2 FQNEAQ (reference sequence). DNA for the CDR3: TGTGCCAGCAGCTTTGAACCGGGGTTCACAGATACGCAGTATTTT. Its protein product is CASSFEPGFTDTQYF. The entire variable domain, with the rest obtained from reference TRBV7-9 and TRBJ2-3, is as follows: DTGVSQNPRHKITKRGQNVTFRCDPISEHNRLYWYRQTLGQGPEFLTYFQNEAQLEKSRLLSDRFSAERPKGSFSTLEIQRTEQGDSAMYLCASSFEPGFTDTQYFGPGTRLTVL.

This clonotype was picked up a small number of times. The chain carries TRBV7-9 and TRBJ2-2; 9 nucleotides match TRBD1. CDR3 length: 15 residues. Per the germline V gene, CDR1 is SEHNR and CDR2 is FQNEAQ (reference sequence). The ends lost 9 bases at V and 4 bases at J; junction bases unmatched: 9. CDR3 in DNA: TGTGCCAGTTACAAACGGGACAGGGCCACCGGGGAGCTGTTTTTT. This sequence encodes CASYKRDRATGELFF.

In this sample, this clonotype turned up many times. The chain has TRBV29-1 and TRBJ2-7, with D tentatively TRBD1 (5 bases). Per the germline V gene, CDR1 is SQVTM and CDR2 is ANQGSEA. Trimming took off 5 bases at V and 4 bases at J, with 12 bases between the two ends. The CDR3 is made up of 12 amino acids. The CDR3 DNA is TGCAGCGTTTCAGCAGGGAATTACGAGCAGTACTTC. This codes for CSVSAGNYEQYF.

The rearrangement uses TRBV29-1 and TRBJ1-2, with no clear D. With 6 bases removed from V and 4 bases from J, the gap between germline ends came to 9 bases. This CDR3 region has 11 residues. Germline V lookup: CDR1 SQVTM, CDR2 ANQGSEA. CDR3 in DNA: TGCAGCGTGGCCGGGCCCTATGGCTACACCTTC. This encodes CSVAGPYGYTF.

The CDR3: CASSPPLVGTDTQYF. CDR3 in DNA: TGTGCCAGCTCACCCCCACTTGTGGGCACAGATACGCAGTATTTT. J is TRBJ2-3 and V is TRBV18; D gene unclear. The germline V gene has CDR1 KGHSH and CDR2 LQKENI. The CDR3 sequence is 15 residues long. The V end lost 3 bases, the J end lost 1 base, and 11 bases lay between the germline ends.

This chain uses TRBV29-1 with TRBJ2-7; tentatively, D is TRBD1 (6 bases). CDR3 length equals 15 residues. V dropped 0 bases and J dropped 4 bases, with 16 bases sitting between them. The germline gives CDR1 SQVTM, CDR2 ANQGSEA. DNA of the CDR3: TGCAGCGTTGAAGATGCCGGGGACATTGGGTACGAGCAGTACTTC. This translates into CSVEDAGDIGYEQYF.

This clonotype was detected a few times. V is TRBV7-9 and J is TRBJ2-2, with a tentative D call TRBD2 (5 bases). The CDR3 covers 13 residues. V lost 5 bases to trimming and J lost 6 bases, with 10 bases between them. Germline V lookup: CDR1 SEHNR, CDR2 FQNEAQ (reference sequence). The CDR3 region has the DNA TGTGCCAGCAGCCCGCGGGCTGCCGGGGAGCTGTTTTTT. The encoded protein is CASSPRAAGELFF.

V usage is TRBV7-9 and J usage is TRBJ2-1; 9 nucleotides agree with TRBD2. Per the germline V gene, CDR1 is SEHNR and CDR2 is FQNEAQ (reference sequence). There are 14 residues in the CDR3. The ends lost 3 bases at V and 9 bases at J; junction bases unmatched: 6. The CDR3 here is CASSFTSGRIEQFF. In nucleotides, the CDR3 is TGTGCCAGCAGCTTCACTAGCGGGCGAATTGAGCAGTTCTTC.

This chain uses TRBV29-1 with TRBJ1-1; D might be TRBD1 (5 bases). CDR1 SQVTM and CDR2 ANQGSEA come from the germline V gene. Trimming removed 4 bases at V and 8 bases at J, with 8 bases between. The CDR3 covers 10 residues. The CDR3 loop is CSVVDREAFF. For the CDR3, the DNA is TGCAGCGTTGTTGACAGAGAAGCTTTCTTT.